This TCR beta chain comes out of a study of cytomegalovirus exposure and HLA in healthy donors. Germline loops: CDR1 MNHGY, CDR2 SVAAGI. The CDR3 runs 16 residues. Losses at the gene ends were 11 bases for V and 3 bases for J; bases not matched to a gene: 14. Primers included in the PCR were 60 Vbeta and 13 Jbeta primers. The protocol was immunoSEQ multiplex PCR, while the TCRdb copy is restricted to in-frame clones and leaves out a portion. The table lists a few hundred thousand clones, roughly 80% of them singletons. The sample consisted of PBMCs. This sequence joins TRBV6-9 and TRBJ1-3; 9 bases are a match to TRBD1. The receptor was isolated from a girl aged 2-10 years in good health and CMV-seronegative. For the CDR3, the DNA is TGTGCCCGGCGCTACCGGGACAGGGTTTGTGGAAACACCATATATTTT. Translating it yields CARRYRDRVCGNTIYF.